One T cell receptor (beta chain) is described in this entry. Its antigen remains unidentified. Samples were taken several times over chemoradiotherapy. The data were obtained in a study of chemoradiotherapy in HPV16-positive cancers. The study, taken as a whole, reports: Functional assays defining HPV-specific T cells used only a couple of HPV16-positive patients. For HPV16-positive patients, expanding HPV-responsive T cells associated with longer recurrence-free survival.

V trimming: 4 bases; J trimming: 9 bases; junction bases outside the gene matches: 11. CDR3 length: 16 amino acids. Germline V lookup: CDR1 SNHLY, CDR2 FYNNEI. Sequenced by immunoSEQ multiplex PCR; TCRdb stores in-frame clones only, minus some. The repertoire consists of tens of thousands of clones, with around four fifths occurring once and the leading ten covering 5% to 7%. This material consisted of blood, taken from a patient who underwent chemoradiotherapy. V gene TRBV2 combines with J gene TRBJ2-1, with 11 bases fitting TRBD2. The TCR comes from a human donor with HPV-associated anogenital cancer. Here the CDR3 DNA reads TGTGCCAGCAGTGTGGCTCTAGCGGGGGGCAGCGGTGAGCAGTTCTTC. Its protein product is CASSVALAGGSGEQFF. The full variable domain, completed using reference TRBV2 and TRBJ2-1, is EPEVTQTPSHQVTQMGQEVILRCVPISNHLYFYWYRQILGQKVEFLVSFYNNEISEKSEIFDDQFSVERPDGSNFTLKIRSTKLEDSAMYFCASSVALAGGSGEQFFGPGTRLTVL.